This TCR beta chain was retrieved from a study of neurological immune-mediated disorders. Time point specified: technical triplicate 2. A single record per CDR3 protein comes from TCRdb applying MiXCR to the 5' RACE reads. The sample includes more than 30,000 distinct CDR3 sequences, about an eighth of them seen just once. This clonotype was found many times. The specimen sequenced was CD4+ T cells from blood. This clonotype was sampled from a female donor with HTLV-1-associated myelopathy (HAM/TSP).

Written as DNA, the CDR3 is TGTGCCAGCAGTGAATCCGGGGGTTCCTACGAGCAGTACTTC. Translating it yields CASSESGGSYEQYF. The rearrangement uses TRBV25-1 and TRBJ2-7, with a weak D call TRBD2 (6 bases). V dropped 1 base and J dropped 1 base, with 8 bases sitting between them. CDR3 length: 14 residues. The germline gives CDR1 MGHDK, CDR2 SYGVNS.